A selection of T cell receptor beta chains follows, all from one sample in a study of T-cell memory formation after mild COVID-19. MiXCR was run by TCRdb on the 5' RACE reads, yielding one entry per CDR3 protein. The sample records approximately 300,000 distinct CDR3 sequences, approximately 20% being singletons. The specimen sequenced was PBMCs or a T cell subset sorted from them (not recorded which). Receptor source: a man aged 18 to 30 who had mild COVID-19 (a few samples of this study predate the infection). Cell type and time point are not known. CDR3s include the opening cysteine and the closing phenylalanine or tryptophan. A D gene is named only where the DNA matches it firmly. Clone size appears in some rows only: once, few, many, or a class for an expanded clone.

abundance,v_gene,j_gene,d_gene,CDR3aa,CDR3nt
.,TRBV7-8,TRBJ2-7,TRBD2,CASSALAGGPYEQYF,TGTGCCAGCAGCGCACTTGCGGGGGGCCCCTACGAGCAGTACTTC
.,TRBV10-3,TRBJ2-7,.,CAIRPGFSYEQYF,TGTGCCATCAGGCCAGGCTTCTCCTACGAGCAGTACTTC
.,TRBV19,TRBJ1-5,.,CASTEVNQPQHF,TGTGCCAGTACGGAGGTGAATCAGCCCCAGCATTTT
many,TRBV5-1,TRBJ2-5,.,CASSPGSQETQYF,TGCGCCAGCAGCCCGGGGTCCCAAGAGACCCAGTACTTC
.,TRBV5-4,TRBJ2-5,.,CASSLGGALRETQYF,TGTGCCAGCAGCTTGGGGGGGGCGTTGCGCGAGACCCAGTACTTC
few,TRBV4-3,TRBJ2-1,TRBD2,CASSHGTSGENEQFF,TGCGCCAGCAGCCACGGGACTAGCGGAGAAAATGAGCAGTTCTTC
.,TRBV7-9,TRBJ1-3,.,CASSPWPSGNTIYF,TGTGCCAGCAGCCCGTGGCCCTCTGGAAACACCATATATTTT
.,TRBV19,TRBJ2-2,.,CASRHNTGELFF,TGTGCCAGCCGACATAACACCGGGGAGCTGTTTTTT
few,TRBV7-3,TRBJ2-7,.,CASSLSPASYEQYF,TGTGCCAGCAGCTTAAGCCCAGCATCCTACGAGCAGTACTTC
many,TRBV7-7,TRBJ2-1,TRBD1,CASSLGTVGDEQFF,TGTGCTAGCAGCTTAGGGACAGTGGGTGATGAGCAGTTCTTC
.,TRBV7-2,TRBJ2-3,.,CASREGTDTQYF,TGTGCCAGCAGGGAGGGGACAGATACGCAGTATTTT
many,TRBV15,TRBJ1-1,.,CATSRDLGARHTEAFF,TGTGCCACCAGCAGAGATTTGGGGGCGAGGCACACTGAAGCTTTCTTT
few,TRBV15,TRBJ2-3,.,CATSRDLRVSTDTQYF,TGTGCCACCAGCAGAGATCTCCGGGTTAGCACAGATACGCAGTATTTT
many,TRBV7-3,TRBJ2-3,.,CASSDRGGGTDTQYF,TGTGCCAGCTCAGACCGCGGGGGCGGAACAGATACGCAGTATTTT
few,TRBV12-3/TRBV12-4,TRBJ1-1,.,CASSFFGRPNAFF,TGTGCCAGCAGTTTCTTCGGCAGACCGAATGCTTTCTTT
few,TRBV5-1,TRBJ2-5,.,CASSFRGAIKLETQYF,TGCGCCAGCAGCTTTCGGGGGGCAATTAAGTTGGAGACCCAGTACTTC
.,TRBV28,TRBJ2-3,TRBD1,CASNEGQATDTQYF,TGTGCCAGCAACGAGGGACAGGCGACAGATACGCAGTATTTT
.,TRBV11-3,TRBJ2-5,.,CASSPDGETQYF,TGTGCCAGCAGCCCCGATGGGGAGACCCAGTACTTC
few,TRBV10-3,TRBJ2-3,TRBD2,CACLAGNSNTQYF,TGTGCCTGCTTAGCGGGGAATTCAAATACGCAGTATTTT
.,TRBV4-3,TRBJ2-3,.,CASSQVGGGSTDTQYF,TGCGCCAGCAGCCAAGTCGGGGGTGGGAGCACAGATACGCAGTATTTT
.,TRBV7-6,TRBJ2-5,.,CASSLARTRGKTQYF,TGTGCCAGCAGCTTAGCCAGAACCCGGGGAAAGACCCAGTACTTC
.,TRBV5-1,TRBJ2-5,.,CASSVATEETQYF,TGCGCCAGCAGCGTGGCGACGGAAGAGACCCAGTACTTC
.,TRBV20-1,TRBJ2-3,.,CSAEPGPGTDTQYF,TGCAGTGCTGAGCCGGGTCCGGGAACAGATACGCAGTATTTT
.,TRBV12-3/TRBV12-4,TRBJ2-5,.,CASIGTNEETQYF,TGTGCCAGCATCGGGACCAATGAAGAGACCCAGTACTTC
.,TRBV5-4,TRBJ1-1,.,CASSGGFGEGVRRSEAFF,TGTGCCAGCAGCGGGGGTTTTGGTGAGGGGGTGAGAAGGTCTGAAGCTTTCTTT
.,TRBV5-1,TRBJ1-1,TRBD1,CASNTGGRTEAFF,TGCGCCAGCAATACAGGGGGCCGGACTGAAGCTTTCTTT
.,TRBV18,TRBJ2-5,.,CGSSPNRAVETQYF,TGTGGCAGCTCACCAAACAGGGCAGTCGAGACCCAGTACTTC
.,TRBV5-1,TRBJ1-1,.,CASSLGSGTEAFF,TGCGCCAGCAGCTTGGGATCGGGGACTGAAGCTTTCTTT
.,TRBV4-2,TRBJ2-7,.,CASSQDSAYSYEQYF,TGTGCCAGCAGCCAAGATTCGGCTTACTCCTACGAGCAGTACTTC
.,TRBV25-1,TRBJ2-5,.,CASSAARLAGSQYF,TGTGCCAGCAGTGCCGCCCGTCTGGCCGGCTCCCAGTACTTC
few,TRBV10-3,TRBJ2-3,.,CAIRGQTDTQYF,TGTGCCATCAGGGGGCAGACAGATACGCAGTATTTT
few,TRBV30,TRBJ2-7,.,CAWSVGSGSYEQYF,TGTGCCTGGAGTGTTGGGTCAGGGTCCTACGAGCAGTACTTC
.,TRBV7-9,TRBJ1-5,TRBD1,CASSQQGDQPQHF,TGTGCCAGCAGCCAGCAGGGGGATCAGCCCCAGCATTTT
.,TRBV29-1,TRBJ1-2,.,CSVGTFRYGYTF,TGCAGCGTTGGGACATTTCGCTATGGCTACACCTTC
.,TRBV9,TRBJ2-2,TRBD1,CASRAGGIGELFF,TGTGCCAGCAGGGCAGGGGGCATCGGGGAGCTGTTTTTT
.,TRBV4-3,TRBJ1-1,.,CASSQVGWGTEAFF,TGCGCCAGCAGCCAAGTGGGGTGGGGGACCGAAGCTTTCTTT
.,TRBV28,TRBJ1-3,.,CASRLGSGNTIYF,TGTGCCAGCAGGCTCGGCTCTGGAAACACCATATATTTT
few,TRBV5-6,TRBJ2-1,.,CASSLWGHYNEQFF,TGTGCCAGCAGCTTGTGGGGGCACTACAATGAGCAGTTCTTC
.,TRBV6-4,TRBJ1-6,.,CASSETPGDNSPLHF,TGTGCCAGCAGTGAAACCCCGGGGGATAATTCACCCCTCCACTTT
few,TRBV5-1,TRBJ2-3,.,CASSLLGHWATDTQYF,TGCGCCAGCAGCTTGTTGGGTCACTGGGCCACAGATACGCAGTATTTT
few,TRBV5-1,TRBJ1-1,.,CASSLEVGLGTEAFF,TGCGCCAGCAGCTTGGAAGTGGGGTTGGGAACTGAAGCTTTCTTT
.,TRBV5-1,TRBJ2-7,.,CASSLEGRGGYEQYF,TGCGCCAGCAGCTTGGAAGGGAGAGGGGGCTACGAGCAGTACTTC
.,TRBV20-1,TRBJ1-2,.,CSLDRNYGYTF,TGCAGCCTTGACAGAAACTATGGCTACACCTTC
.,TRBV5-6,TRBJ2-7,TRBD2,CASSLGLAEAW,TGTGCCAGCAGCTTGGGACTAGCGGAGGCCTGG
few,TRBV4-2,TRBJ2-1,.,CASSLSLLSYNEQFF,TGTGCCAGCAGCCTTTCATTACTCTCCTACAATGAGCAGTTCTTC
few,TRBV5-1,TRBJ1-1,.,CASSFSGARGAAFF,TGCGCCAGCAGCTTCTCGGGGGCACGTGGGGCAGCTTTCTTT
many,TRBV20-1,TRBJ2-3,.,CSARWQWTTPGDTQYF,TGCAGTGCTAGGTGGCAATGGACCACGCCGGGAGATACGCAGTATTTT
few,TRBV7-2,TRBJ2-1,.,CASSLRRGTYNEQFF,TGTGCCAGCAGCTTAAGACGGGGGACCTACAATGAGCAGTTCTTC
few,TRBV7-2,TRBJ1-6,.,CASRQTGGGPLHF,TGTGCCAGCAGGCAGACGGGGGGGGGACCCCTCCACTTT
few,TRBV7-2,TRBJ2-2,.,CASSSPGLNTGELFF,TGTGCCAGCAGCTCGCCAGGGTTGAACACCGGGGAGCTGTTTTTT
.,TRBV12-3/TRBV12-4,TRBJ2-7,TRBD2,CASSRLAGEQYF,TGTGCCAGCAGTAGGTTAGCGGGGGAGCAGTACTTC
.,TRBV6-5,TRBJ2-1,TRBD2,CASSYGSGGENYNEQFF,TGTGCCAGCAGTTACGGGAGCGGGGGGGAGAACTACAATGAGCAGTTCTTC
few,TRBV9,TRBJ1-4,.,CASTPTFGPEKLFF,TGTGCCAGCACTCCCACGTTCGGGCCAGAAAAACTGTTTTTT
.,TRBV29-1,TRBJ1-1,.,CSVGTGKSTEAFF,TGCAGCGTTGGTACGGGAAAAAGCACTGAAGCTTTCTTT
many,TRBV7-9,TRBJ1-2,.,CASSLGGTDYGYTF,TGTGCCAGCAGCTTAGGGGGGACGGACTATGGCTACACCTTC
.,TRBV15,TRBJ1-1,.,CATSSHREKMNTEAFF,TGTGCCACCAGCAGCCACAGGGAGAAAATGAACACTGAAGCTTTCTTT
.,TRBV25-1,TRBJ2-2,.,CASSEYLDTGELFF,TGTGCCAGCAGTGAATATTTAGACACCGGGGAGCTGTTTTTT